Included here is one TCR beta chain sequence, with context. These data originate in a study of T cells in Graves' hyperthyroidism and ophthalmopathy. The hyperthyroidism patients had all been newly diagnosed, and their disease duration was under 2 months. Their ages ranged from 18 to 65 years. Amplification of TCR beta CDR3 regions was performed using RNA transcripts as template. HTBI primers drove first-round RT-PCR of the TCR CDR3. TCRdb re-analysed the multiplex PCR reads in MiXCR, keeping a single row per CDR3 protein. The data contain under 450,000 distinct CDR3 sequences, roughly 15% of them seen just once; the ten biggest clones take up almost 35%. The CDR3 has 18 residues. Germline CDR1 reads MNHEY; CDR2 reads SVGEGT. V lost 0 bases to trimming and J lost 4 bases, with 19 bases between them.

The TCR sequence derives from a young woman with Graves' hyperthyroidism that later progressed to Graves' ophthalmopathy. The genes are TRBV6-2 or TRBV6-3 and TRBJ2-1; tentatively, D is TRBD2 (5 bases). The sequenced material came from blood. The CDR3 spells CASSYSKAVGIWYNEQFF. The CDR3, as DNA: TGTGCCAGCAGTTACTCGAAAGCGGTAGGCATTTGGTACAATGAGCAGTTCTTC.